This note documents a single T cell receptor beta chain sequence. Its antigen is not known. Profiling that covered TCR beta VDJ and CDR3 relied on genomic DNA as its template. TCRdb re-derived calls from the reads in MiXCR, one entry per CDR3 protein. The table lists 75,000 to 80,000 distinct CDR3 sequences, approximately 70% of them singletons, with approximately 80% in the top ten. The sample comes from a study of CD8+CD57+ T cells in acquired aplastic anemia. Points from the study as a whole: Researchers report that 25 to 30 CD8+ CDR3 sequences appeared in both patients and controls.

Patients chosen for sequencing had CD8+CD57+ cells that had expanded, as shown by flow cytometry. The enrolled patients all had severe acquired aplastic anemia. V shed 6 bases and J shed 3 bases, with 12 bases lying between them. CDR3 size: 13 residues. Germline CDR1 is SNHLY and CDR2 is FYNNEI. The sample comprised sorted CD4+, CD8+, or CD8+CD57+ T cells (not recorded which) from PBMCs. The chain couples TRBV2 to TRBJ2-7; D uncertain. The sequence was collected from a human donor with aplastic anemia. This CDR3 is CASRTDPRYEQYF. CDR3 coding DNA: TGTGCCAGCAGGACCGACCCGCGCTACGAGCAGTACTTC.